Below, 17 T cell receptor beta chains from the same sample are listed, as sequenced in a study of T cells in women clearing cervical HPV infection. Measured with immunoSEQ multiplex PCR; TCRdb has only the in-frame clones, and not every one. The sample data list about 32,000 clones. Sequences were obtained from blood buffy coat. The receptor set was obtained from a woman between 18 and 70 years old with a cervical HPV16 infection that either progressed to CIN3+ or cleared (not recorded which).

This clone registers medium-sized by frequency. CDR3 DNA (partial): TGTGCCAGCAGCTTAGGTGGCGGGGGGGCGGAGACC. Translating gives CASSLGGGGAET. The full CDR3 reads CASSLGGGGAETQYF. The chain uses TRBV7-9 and TRBJ2-5; 9 bases agree with TRBD2. The read falls 3 residues short of the CDR3 end, and the missing part is taken from the germline J gene. Germline CDR1 SEHNR, CDR2 FQNEAQ (reference sequence). V shed 1 base and J 5 bases; nucleotides not matched to a gene: 5. The CDR3 runs to 15 residues.

As concerns this clone: The CDR3 is cut off 3 residues early in the read; its end comes from the germline J gene. The chain has TRBV12-5 and TRBJ2-1; 7 bases align to TRBD2. Per the germline V gene, CDR1 is LGHNT and CDR2 is FRNRAP. The V gene end was trimmed by 5 bases and the J gene end by 8 bases; junction bases not matched to a gene: 6. CDR3 size: 13 residues. CDR3 DNA (partial): TGTGCTAGTGGTGCGGGACTATTGTATGAG. Its protein product is CASGAGLLYE. The whole CDR3 sequence is CASGAGLLYEQFF.

Comment on this clone: The CDR3 goes on 3 residues after the read ends, and that part is filled in from the germline J gene. V usage is TRBV28 and J usage is TRBJ1-6; D ambiguous. CDR1 is MDHEN, CDR2 SYDVKM, per germline. This CDR3 is built from 12 residues. Trimming removed 4 bases at V and 9 bases at J, with 7 bases between. The sequenced part of the CDR3 DNA is TGTGCCAGCAGTTCTACGGGTTCACCC. Encoded protein: CASSSTGSP. The CDR3, in full, reads CASSSTGSPLHF.

To note about this clone: The DNA ends 3 residues before the CDR3 does, and the rest of the CDR3 is filled in from the germline J gene. The chain couples TRBV5-6 to TRBJ2-1; 7 nucleotides match TRBD1. V gave up 4 bases and J gave up 2 bases; unmatched junction bases: 6. CDR1 and CDR2 from the germline V gene are SGHDT and YYEEEE. This CDR3 comprises 15 residues. The CDR3 region is CASSLDRATYNEQFF. The sequenced part of the CDR3 DNA is TGTGCCAGCAGCCTAGACAGGGCCACCTACAATGAG.

Details on this clone: The missing CDR3 end, 3 residues past where the read stops, is filled in from the germline J gene. The chain combines TRBV20-1 with TRBJ1-4, with TRBD1 matching 8 bases. The CDR3 length is 13 residues. J was trimmed by 6 bases and V by 6 bases; bases with no gene match: 6. Looked up from germline, CDR1 is DFQATT and CDR2 is SNEGSKA (reference sequence). The CDR3 sequence: CSARGQEDEKLFF. The CDR3 bases that were read are TGCAGTGCACGGGGACAGGAGGATGAAAAA.

Concerning this clone: The missing CDR3 end, 3 residues past where the read stops, is filled in from the germline J gene. V is TRBV10-3 and J is TRBJ2-7; 8 bases fit TRBD1. V dropped 6 bases and J dropped 4; count of bases not matched to a gene: 8. Germline CDR1 ENHRY, CDR2 SYGVKD. This CDR3 is 14 amino acids long. The CDR3 loop reads CAISFEDRDYEQYF. The sequenced part of the CDR3 DNA is TGTGCCATCAGCTTTGAGGACAGGGATTACGAG.

As to this clone: The read falls 3 residues short of the CDR3 end, and the missing part is taken from the germline J gene. The V and J genes are TRBV7-3 and TRBJ2-3; D perhaps matches TRBD2 (6 bases). The CDR3 spans 16 residues. Germline V gives CDR1 SGHTA, CDR2 FQGTGA. The V end lost 11 bases, the J end lost 2 bases, and 23 bases lay between the germline ends. The CDR3 reads CADKDGGALNTDTQYF. The covered CDR3 bases are TGTGCCGACAAGGACGGAGGGGCCCTTAACACAGATACG. The full variable domain, rest sourced from reference TRBV7-3 and TRBJ2-3, is GAGVSQTPSNKVTEKGKYVELRCDPISGHTALYWYRQSLGQGPEFLIYFQGTGAADDSGLPNDRFFAVRPEGSVSTLKIQRTERGDSAVYLCADKDGGALNTDTQYFGPGTRLTVL.

Comments on this clone: With the read ending 3 residues before the CDR3 end, the germline J gene is used to fill in that end. The chain has TRBV20-1 and TRBJ2-2, with D perhaps TRBD1 (6 bases). The CDR3 length is 13 residues. The V gene's germline CDR1 is DFQATT and CDR2 SNEGSKA (reference sequence). The CDR3 bases that were read are TGCAGTGCTAGAGTACAGGGCAATTCACCG. Protein product: CSARVQGNSP. The full CDR3 reads CSARVQGNSPLFF.

Note on this clone: The read stops 3 residues short of the end of the CDR3; the missing end is completed from the germline J gene. The chain combines TRBV7-2 with TRBJ1-1; perhaps TRBD1 as D (6 bases). CDR3 length equals 13 residues. V shed 8 bases and J shed 0 bases, with 10 bases lying between them. Germline CDR1 reads SGHTA; CDR2 reads FQGNSA. CDR3 DNA, as far as it was read: TGTGCCAGCGGGGGCCAGTTGAACACTGAA. Protein product: CASGGQLNTE. The entire CDR3 is CASGGQLNTEAFF.

Comments on this clone: The sequence runs out 3 residues before the end of the CDR3; the remainder is reconstructed from the germline J gene. The chain carries TRBV7-9 and TRBJ1-1, with no clear D. CDR1 and CDR2 from the germline V gene are SEHNR and FQNEAQ (reference sequence). V was trimmed by 8 bases and J by 0 bases, leaving 10 bases between them. CDR3 length: 13 amino acids. This chain's CDR3 is CASETGMNTEAFF. The DNA read from the CDR3 is TGTGCCAGCGAGACGGGGATGAACACTGAA.

A note on this clone: The junction departs from the called germline gene at one end, perhaps through a read error. The read finishes 3 residues shy of the CDR3 end, and the germline J gene is used to complete it. V is TRBV4-2 and J is TRBJ2-3, with TRBD2 as a possible D gene (5 bases). In germline, CDR1 is LGHNA, CDR2 YNFKEQ. The CDR3 length is 16 residues. CDR3 in amino acids: CASSQFGERFTDTQYF. CDR3 bases read: TGCGCCAGCAGCCAGTTCGGGGAAAGATTCACAGATACG.

As for this clone: The read comes to an end 3 residues before the CDR3 does, leaving the germline J gene to fill in the end. This chain joins TRBV2 and TRBJ2-3, with 11 bases fitting TRBD2. Germline CDR1 and CDR2: SNHLY and FYNNEI. V trimming: 10 bases; J trimming: 2 bases; junction bases outside the gene matches: 20. This CDR3 is built from 19 residues. The CDR3 bases that were read are TGTGCCATACCGACCCGTCCCCCCACTAGCGGGGGCTCCACAGATACG. Protein product: CAIPTRPPTSGGSTDT. The entire CDR3 is CAIPTRPPTSGGSTDTQYF.

In the case of this clone: The CDR3 extends 3 residues past the end of the read, so its final part is completed from the germline J gene. This chain uses TRBV7-9 with TRBJ2-3; no firm D call. This CDR3 has 15 amino acids. The germline CDR1 and CDR2 sequences are SEHNR and FQNEAQ (reference sequence). Trimming pared 4 bases from V and 2 bases from J, leaving 13 bases between. The sequenced CDR3 bases are TGTGCCAGCAGCTCCCGCGGTGGCAACACAGATACG. The encoded protein is CASSSRGGNTDT. The entire CDR3 protein reads CASSSRGGNTDTQYF.

In regard to this clone: The CDR3 extends 3 residues past the end of the read, so its final part is completed from the germline J gene. The chain is built from TRBV20-1 and TRBJ2-7, with TRBD1 matching 8 bases. V lost 0 bases, J lost 3 bases, and 7 bases stayed unmatched. From germline, CDR1 is DFQATT and CDR2 SNEGSKA (reference sequence). This CDR3 has 15 residues. CDR3 residues: CSARDRNRGYYEQYF. The CDR3 DNA, read in part, is TGCAGTGCTAGAGATCGGAACAGGGGGTACTACGAG.

Points on this clone: The read falls 3 residues short of the CDR3 end, and the missing part is taken from the germline J gene. The chain carries TRBV5-1 and TRBJ2-7; tentatively, D is TRBD1 (7 bases). The CDR3 is 16 residues long. In germline, CDR1 is SGHRS, CDR2 YFSETQ. With 5 bases removed from V and 0 bases from J, the gap between germline ends came to 18 bases. CDR3 sequence: CASREGPGQNSYEQYF. The CDR3 DNA, read in part, is TGCGCCAGCAGGGAGGGACCGGGACAGAACTCCTACGAG.

As for this clone: The read falls 3 residues short of the CDR3 end, and the missing part is taken from the germline J gene. The gene calls are TRBV18 and TRBJ1-2, with D possibly TRBD1 on 6 matching bases. The germline gives CDR1 KGHSH, CDR2 LQKENI. CDR3 length: 14 residues. CDR3 DNA, as far as it was read: TGTGCCAGCTCACCACAATCAGAAAGGGACATC. The encoded protein is CASSPQSERDI. The full CDR3 is CASSPQSERDIYTF.

Concerning this clone itself: The read comes to an end 3 residues before the CDR3 does, leaving the germline J gene to fill in the end. The V gene is TRBV7-3, the J gene TRBJ2-3; 9 nucleotides agree with TRBD2. The germline V gene has CDR1 SGHTA and CDR2 FQGTGA. This CDR3 spans 15 amino acids. Trimming removed 2 bases from V and 6 bases from J; junction bases left unmatched: 6. CDR3 DNA (partial): TGTGCCAGCAGCTTACCGGGACTAGCATCTGATACG. The encoded protein is CASSLPGLASDT. The entire CDR3 is CASSLPGLASDTQYF.